The 26 T cell receptor beta chains below were found in one sample sequenced in a study of PD-1 blockade in classical Hodgkin lymphoma. Produced via immunoSEQ multiplex PCR; TCRdb's table is partial and in-frame only. The sample shows 41,000 or so clones, approximately 70% of them seen only once. Time point meaning: cycle 4 day 1 (C4D1), after less than seven weeks of nivolumab. Following autologous stem cell transplantation, relapse occurred in every patient, and exposure to brentuximab vedotin varied. Here the sequenced sample was peripheral blood mononuclear cells (PBMCs), taken before the fourth cycle of nivolumab. The receptors were gathered from a human donor with classical Hodgkin lymphoma.

This clone was detected only a few times. The rearrangement joins TRBV2 to TRBJ2-5; D is unclear. The CDR3 is 14 residues long. V lost 3 bases and J 3 bases, leaving 11 bases between the germline ends. The germline CDR1 and CDR2 sequences are SNHLY and FYNNEI. CDR3 DNA: TGTGCCAGCAGTGAGGCTAGTAAGGAAGAGACCCAGTACTTC. Translation: CASSEASKEETQYF.

The chain joins TRBV4-2 to TRBJ2-3; 11 bases are a match to TRBD2. The germline V gene encodes CDR1 LGHNA and CDR2 YNFKEQ. The J segment lost 6 bases and the V segment lost 2 bases, leaving 7 bases of the junction unmatched. The CDR3 runs to 16 residues. Here the CDR3 DNA reads TGTGCCAGCAGCCAATTTGTAGCGGGGGGGCCCGATACGCAGTATTTT. This codes for CASSQFVAGGPDTQYF.

The rearrangement links TRBV7-8 to TRBJ1-6; unclear D gene. This CDR3 contains 13 residues. Per germline, CDR1 SGHVS and CDR2 FQNEAQ. Trimming removed 4 bases from V and 8 bases from J, with 9 bases in between. The CDR3 DNA is TGTGCCAGCAGCTCAGCGGCTGATTCACCCCTCCACTTT. It is translated as CASSSAADSPLHF. The full variable domain, rest sourced from reference TRBV7-8 and TRBJ1-6, is GAGVSQSPRYKVAKRGQDVALRCDPISGHVSLFWYQQALGQGPEFLTYFQNEAQLDKSGLPSDRFFAERPEGSVSTLKIQRTQQEDSAVYLCASSSAADSPLHFGNGTRLTVT.

This clone was found once. The J gene is TRBJ2-1, the V gene TRBV14; TRBD2 is a possible D gene (5 bases). This CDR3 has 16 residues. Germline-derived CDR1 and CDR2 are SGHDN and FVKESK. The V and J ends lost 0 bases and 7 bases respectively, with 16 bases between them. The CDR3 nucleotides read TGTGCCAGCAGCCAAGATTGGGGTCTCCCGGGGAATGAGCAGTTCTTC. Translation gives CASSQDWGLPGNEQFF.

This clone is medium-sized (0.01 to 0.1%). The DNA for the CDR3 is TGTGCCAGCAGCACCGACAGGGGTAGACAGCCCCAGCATTTT. Residues: CASSTDRGRQPQHF. V usage is TRBV7-2 and J usage is TRBJ1-5; 8 nucleotides align to TRBD1. This CDR3 is built from 14 residues. Germline V gene sequence: CDR1 SGHTA, CDR2 FQGNSA. After removal of 5 bases from V and 7 bases from J, the junction contained 7 bases not matched to a gene.

The chain employs TRBV5-4 and TRBJ1-2, with D uncertain. Germline-derived CDR1 and CDR2 are SGHNT and YYREEE (reference sequence). This CDR3 has 14 amino acids. V shed 4 bases and J shed 7 bases, with 17 bases lying between them. The CDR3 DNA is TGTGCCAGCAGCCTAGAAACTGGACGGCTTGGCTACACCTTC. It encodes CASSLETGRLGYTF.

This clone has only a few counts. The genes are TRBV29-1 and TRBJ2-3, with 9 nucleotides matching TRBD2. V was clipped by 8 bases and J by 3 bases; unmatched bases: 9. Germline values: CDR1 SQVTM, CDR2 ANQGSEA. CDR3 length: 14 residues. Here the CDR3 reads CSTPSGGRTDTQYF. In nucleotides, the CDR3 is TGCAGCACCCCAAGCGGGGGGAGAACAGATACGCAGTATTTT.

This clone occurred once. The V gene is TRBV29-1, the J gene TRBJ2-5, with a weak D call TRBD1 (6 bases). CDR1 and CDR2 from the germline V gene are SQVTM and ANQGSEA. The CDR3 is made up of 12 amino acids. V was trimmed by 7 bases and J by 3 bases, leaving 12 bases between them. Written as DNA, the CDR3 is TGCAGCGGGACAGTATCCGAAGAGACCCAGTACTTC. It specifies CSGTVSEETQYF.

As concerns this clone: Its ends do not fully match the called genes, so a read error is possible. The chain links TRBV7-7 to TRBJ2-5; possibly TRBD1 for D (6 bases). CDR3 length equals 13 residues. Looked up from germline, CDR1 is SSHAT and CDR2 is FNYEAQ (reference sequence). The CDR3 reads CASSSQGKETQYF. CDR3 sequence (DNA): TGTGCTAGCAGTTCACAGGGTAAAGAGACCCAGTACTTC.

This rearrangement joins TRBV10-3 to TRBJ1-2; a weak D match, TRBD1 (5 bases). The V gene lost 7 bases and the J gene lost 4 bases, with 10 bases spanning the gap. The CDR3 length is 12 residues. The germline CDR1 and CDR2 sequences are ENHRY and SYGVKD. CDR3 nucleotides: TGTGCCATCAAACGACAGCCCTATGGCTACACCTTC. Its translation is CAIKRQPYGYTF.

The rearrangement uses TRBV6-1 and TRBJ2-1, with TRBD1 identical over 7 bases. This CDR3 is 16 amino acids long. Trimming removed 3 bases from V and 0 bases from J; junction bases left unmatched: 5. From germline, CDR1 is MNHNS and CDR2 SASEGT. The CDR3: CASSDSQGSSYNEQFF. Here the CDR3 DNA reads TGTGCCAGCAGTGATTCACAGGGGAGCTCCTACAATGAGCAGTTCTTC.

The rearrangement links TRBV10-3 to TRBJ1-1; possibly TRBD1 for D (5 bases). This CDR3 has 15 residues. Trimming left V 3 bases short and J 3 bases short, with 14 bases between. Germline CDR1 and CDR2: ENHRY and SYGVKD. The CDR3 protein is CAISDFGAADTEAFF. In DNA, the CDR3 is TGTGCCATCAGTGATTTCGGGGCCGCGGACACTGAAGCTTTCTTT.

This clone has just one count. The genes are TRBV7-9 and TRBJ1-6; perhaps TRBD1 as D (5 bases). With 5 bases removed from V and 4 bases from J, the gap between germline ends came to 18 bases. This CDR3 comprises 17 residues. Germline V gene lookup returns CDR1 SEHNR and CDR2 FQNEAQ (reference sequence). CDR3 sequence: CASSQVAGKGYNSPLHF. The CDR3 region has the DNA TGTGCCAGCAGCCAAGTGGCGGGGAAGGGGTATAATTCACCCCTCCACTTT.

The chain is built from TRBV7-2 and TRBJ2-7; the match to TRBD2 covers 13 bases. Germline V gene lookup returns CDR1 SGHTA and CDR2 FQGNSA. This CDR3 is 18 amino acids long. V was pared by 4 bases and J by 0 bases, with 9 bases of the junction left unmatched. The CDR3 loop reads CASSSTTSGGRSSYEQYF. The CDR3 DNA follows: TGTGCCAGCAGCTCCACGACTAGCGGGGGGCGTAGCTCCTACGAGCAGTACTTC.

This chain connects TRBV6-1 to TRBJ1-1; 9 positions match TRBD1. The CDR3 is made up of 15 amino acids. CDR1 is MNHNS and CDR2 is SASEGT in the germline V gene. V gave up 3 bases and J gave up 4 bases; unmatched junction bases: 6. The CDR3 DNA reads TGTGCCAGCAGTGACCCGACAGGGGGTATCACTGAAGCTTTCTTT. Protein sequence: CASSDPTGGITEAFF.

This clone was found a few times. The chain combines TRBV6-6 with TRBJ2-3, with D possibly being TRBD2 (5 bases). Germline V gene lookup returns CDR1 MNHNY and CDR2 SVGAGI (reference sequence). The CDR3 totals 15 residues. Trimming shortened V by 0 bases and J by 4 bases, and 11 bases separated the two germline ends. CDR3 protein: CASSYSDAGPDTQYF. CDR3 nucleotide sequence: TGTGCCAGCAGTTACTCGGACGCGGGCCCAGATACGCAGTATTTT.

The V call is TRBV5-4, the J call TRBJ1-2; D not certain. The V end was cut by 4 bases, the J end by 7 bases, with 17 bases between. Germline V lookup: CDR1 SGHNT, CDR2 YYREEE (reference sequence). The CDR3 extends over 14 amino acids. CDR3 protein: CASSDGPRSFGYTF. CDR3 bases: TGTGCCAGCAGCGACGGGCCGCGTTCTTTTGGCTACACCTTC.

V usage is TRBV11-1 and J usage is TRBJ2-3; 8 nucleotides match TRBD1. V gave up 5 bases and J gave up 2 bases; unmatched junction bases: 9. The CDR3 loop spans 16 amino acids. Germline CDR1 and CDR2: SGHAT and FQDESV (reference sequence). The chain's CDR3 is CASSPRGRGLTDTQYF. CDR3 nucleotide sequence: TGTGCCAGCAGCCCAAGGGGCAGGGGGCTCACAGATACGCAGTATTTT.

The CDR3 loop is CASSMGKYGNQPQHF. The CDR3, as DNA: TGTGCCAGTAGTATGGGGAAGTACGGCAATCAGCCCCAGCATTTT. The chain couples TRBV19 to TRBJ1-5; no firm D call. Trimming pared 3 bases from V and 2 bases from J, leaving 11 bases between. CDR1 is LNHDA, CDR2 SQIVND, per germline (reference sequence). The CDR3 is made up of 15 amino acids.

This chain joins TRBV6-1 and TRBJ2-5; TRBD1 agrees at 10 bases. This CDR3 comprises 18 residues. From germline, CDR1 is MNHNS and CDR2 SASEGT. Unmatched junction bases numbered 14, after V lost 0 bases and J lost 7 bases. CDR3 sequence (DNA): TGTGCCAGCAGTGAAGCGGCGAGGGAGGACAGGGGGAAGACGACCCAGTACTTC. The encoded protein is CASSEAAREDRGKTTQYF.

The gene calls are TRBV4-1 and TRBJ1-1; tentatively, D is TRBD1 (6 bases). Germline CDR1 MGHRA, CDR2 YSYEKL. Trimming cost V 1 base and J 0 bases, with 9 bases left between them. This CDR3 has 15 amino acids. Here the CDR3 reads CASSQVAGVNTEAFF. The CDR3 DNA is TGCGCCAGCAGCCAAGTGGCAGGGGTGAACACTGAAGCTTTCTTT.

This clone occurred a few times. The chain uses TRBV5-1 and TRBJ1-1; weak D call: TRBD1 (6 bases). The CDR3 extends over 16 amino acids. Germline CDR1 SGHRS, CDR2 YFSETQ. Trimming removed 0 bases at V and 1 base at J, with 13 bases between. In nucleotides, the CDR3 is TGCGCCAGCAGCTTGGGAATGACAGGTAGGAACACTGAAGCTTTCTTT. Translating it yields CASSLGMTGRNTEAFF.

A few counts support this clone. J is TRBJ1-2 and V is TRBV7-9; tentative D call: TRBD1 (5 bases). The germline V and J ends were trimmed by 4 bases and 0 bases, with 15 bases remaining between them. Per germline, CDR1 SEHNR and CDR2 FQNEAQ (reference sequence). The CDR3 sequence is 16 residues long. CDR3 sequence: CASSSSTATANYGYTF. The CDR3 coding sequence is TGTGCCAGCAGCTCGTCGACAGCCACGGCTAACTATGGCTACACCTTC.

The chain carries TRBV7-9 and TRBJ2-7; weak D call: TRBD1 (5 bases). V shed 5 bases and J shed 0 bases, with 11 bases lying between them. Per germline, CDR1 SEHNR and CDR2 FQNEAQ (reference sequence). The CDR3 runs to 14 residues. The DNA for the CDR3 is TGTGCCAGCAGCAACCAGGACAACTCCTACGAGCAGTACTTC. This sequence encodes CASSNQDNSYEQYF.

J is TRBJ1-2 and V is TRBV6-6; no reliable D call. The V end lost 6 bases, the J end lost 6 bases, and 11 bases lay between the germline ends. This CDR3 contains 12 residues. Per germline, CDR1 MNHNY and CDR2 SVGAGI (reference sequence). CDR3 protein: CASSPRRDGYTF. CDR3 bases: TGTGCCAGCAGCCCACGACGGGATGGCTACACCTTC.

The chain combines TRBV6-1 with TRBJ2-1, with D unresolved. Germline V CDR1 and CDR2: MNHNS, SASEGT. Trimming took off 1 base at V and 5 bases at J, with 15 bases between the two ends. The CDR3 runs to 16 residues. CDR3 in amino acids: CASSEEPAVRNNEQFF. The CDR3 coding sequence is TGTGCCAGCAGTGAAGAACCGGCAGTTCGGAACAATGAGCAGTTCTTC.